This T cell receptor beta chain comes out of a study of T cells in Graves' hyperthyroidism and ophthalmopathy. In germline, CDR1 is SQVTM, CDR2 ANQGSEA. The CDR3 has 10 residues. V was pared by 7 bases and J by 7 bases, with 10 bases between. This clonotype was found many times. Amplification yielded TCR beta CDR3 regions, with RNA transcripts as the source. TCR CDR3 regions were first amplified by RT-PCR with HTBI primers. One entry per CDR3 protein results from TCRdb running MiXCR on the multiplex PCR reads. Among roughly 350,000 distinct CDR3 sequences listed, over 11% were seen once. Sequencing input: blood. The receptor was derived from a woman aged 25 to 39 with Graves' hyperthyroidism. The chain joins TRBV29-1 to TRBJ1-2; D not resolved. CDR3 sequence reads: CSGRSSGYTF. In DNA, the CDR3 is TGCAGCGGAAGGAGTAGTGGCTACACCTTC.